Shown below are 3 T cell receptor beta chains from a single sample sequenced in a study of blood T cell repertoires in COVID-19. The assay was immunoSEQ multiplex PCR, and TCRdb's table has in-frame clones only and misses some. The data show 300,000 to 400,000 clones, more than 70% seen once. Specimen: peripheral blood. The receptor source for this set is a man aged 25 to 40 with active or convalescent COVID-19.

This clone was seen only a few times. CDR3 loop: CASSSQGQGNEQYF. The DNA of the CDR3 is TGTGCCAGCAGTTCGCAGGGACAGGGCAACGAGCAGTACTTC. This chain links TRBV28 with TRBJ2-7; 9 positions match TRBD1. Germline CDR1 reads MDHEN; CDR2 reads SYDVKM. V dropped 4 bases and J dropped 5; count of bases not matched to a gene: 6. The CDR3 sequence is 14 residues long.

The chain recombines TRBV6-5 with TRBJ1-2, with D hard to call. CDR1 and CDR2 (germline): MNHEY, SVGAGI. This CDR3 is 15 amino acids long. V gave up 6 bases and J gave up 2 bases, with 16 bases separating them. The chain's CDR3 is CASSQAIKANYGYTF. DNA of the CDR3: TGTGCCAGCAGCCAAGCCATTAAAGCCAACTATGGCTACACCTTC.

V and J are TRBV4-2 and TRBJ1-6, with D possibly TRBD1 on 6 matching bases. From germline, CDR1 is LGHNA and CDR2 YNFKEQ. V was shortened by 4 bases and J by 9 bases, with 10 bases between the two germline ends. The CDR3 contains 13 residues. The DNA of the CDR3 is TGTGCCAGCAGCCCTAACAGGGTTTCACCCCTCCACTTT. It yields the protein CASSPNRVSPLHF.